The sequence of this T cell receptor beta chain was determined in a study of human T cells and chemical hapten exposure. This clonotype was detected many times. V was clipped by 10 bases and J by 4 bases, with 20 bases between them. This CDR3 comprises 15 residues. Time point defined: patch test 2, 6 weeks after DPC sensitization. Treatment meaning: therapeutic diphenylcyclopropenone sensitization with weekly scalp DPC. The authors extracted total RNA from unfractionated whole blood. Using its own MiXCR run on the RACE reads, TCRdb lists one record per CDR3 protein. The data contain a few hundred thousand distinct CDR3 sequences, more than 5% of them seen just once; the ten biggest clones take up about 5.4%.

The sequence came from a woman aged 18-29 years with alopecia areata. Some clones in this sample may be carry-over from other donors' samples. The chain combines TRBV12-3 or TRBV12-4 with TRBJ1-3, with D maybe TRBD1 (6 bases). This specimen was whole blood, taken in connection with sensitization to the hapten diphenylcyclopropenone (DPC). CDR3 region: CATTEGVLAGNTIYF. CDR3 bases: TGTGCCACCACGGAGGGGGTTCTAGCCGGAAACACCATATATTTT.